The T cell receptor beta chain under discussion was sequenced for a study of shared clonotypes between healthy human individuals. The study, taken as a whole, reports: Naive subsets generally had larger estimated richness than memory subsets.

This clone appeared a single time. The antigen is not known. The table came from immunoSEQ multiplex PCR; TCRdb's copy has only in-frame clones and leaves some out. The sample lists millions of clones; 90% to 95% were seen once. The source of this sequence is a man aged 18 to 29 in good health. Material: naive CD4+ T cells sorted from blood. As for subset: CD45RA+ positively selected.

The DNA for the CDR3 is TGTGCCAGCAGCGCTCACAACCTCCGGGCCCGAGGCCAAGAGACCCAGTACTTC. Amino acid sequence: CASSAHNLRARGQETQYF. The V gene is TRBV4-2, the J gene TRBJ2-5; D is ambiguous. The CDR3 is made up of 18 amino acids. Trimming stripped 5 bases from V and 1 base from J, with 23 bases between. Looked up from germline, CDR1 is LGHNA and CDR2 is YNFKEQ.